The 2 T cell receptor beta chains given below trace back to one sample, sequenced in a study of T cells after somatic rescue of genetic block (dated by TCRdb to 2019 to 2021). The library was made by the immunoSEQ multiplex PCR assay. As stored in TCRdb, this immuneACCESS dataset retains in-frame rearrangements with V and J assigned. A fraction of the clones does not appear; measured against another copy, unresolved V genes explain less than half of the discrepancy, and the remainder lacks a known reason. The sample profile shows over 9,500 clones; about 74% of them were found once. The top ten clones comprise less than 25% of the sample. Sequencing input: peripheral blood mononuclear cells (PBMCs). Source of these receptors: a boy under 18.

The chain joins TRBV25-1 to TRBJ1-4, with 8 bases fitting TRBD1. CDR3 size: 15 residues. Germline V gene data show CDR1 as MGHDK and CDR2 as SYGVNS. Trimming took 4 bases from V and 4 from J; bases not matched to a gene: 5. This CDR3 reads CASSAGDRRNEKLFF. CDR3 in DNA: TGTGCCAGCAGTGCCGGGGACAGGCGTAATGAAAAACTGTTTTTT. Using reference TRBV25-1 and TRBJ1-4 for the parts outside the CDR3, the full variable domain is EADIYQTPRYLVIGTGKKITLECSQTMGHDKMYWYQQDPGMELHLIHYSYGVNSTEKGDLSSESTVSRIRTEHFPLTLESARPSHTSQYLCASSAGDRRNEKLFFGSGTQLSVL.

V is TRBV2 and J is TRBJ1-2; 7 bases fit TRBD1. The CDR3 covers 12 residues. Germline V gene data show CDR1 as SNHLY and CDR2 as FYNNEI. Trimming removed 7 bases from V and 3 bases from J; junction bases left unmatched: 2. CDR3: CASIGQDYGYTF. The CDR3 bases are TGTGCCAGCATTGGACAGGACTATGGCTACACCTTC.